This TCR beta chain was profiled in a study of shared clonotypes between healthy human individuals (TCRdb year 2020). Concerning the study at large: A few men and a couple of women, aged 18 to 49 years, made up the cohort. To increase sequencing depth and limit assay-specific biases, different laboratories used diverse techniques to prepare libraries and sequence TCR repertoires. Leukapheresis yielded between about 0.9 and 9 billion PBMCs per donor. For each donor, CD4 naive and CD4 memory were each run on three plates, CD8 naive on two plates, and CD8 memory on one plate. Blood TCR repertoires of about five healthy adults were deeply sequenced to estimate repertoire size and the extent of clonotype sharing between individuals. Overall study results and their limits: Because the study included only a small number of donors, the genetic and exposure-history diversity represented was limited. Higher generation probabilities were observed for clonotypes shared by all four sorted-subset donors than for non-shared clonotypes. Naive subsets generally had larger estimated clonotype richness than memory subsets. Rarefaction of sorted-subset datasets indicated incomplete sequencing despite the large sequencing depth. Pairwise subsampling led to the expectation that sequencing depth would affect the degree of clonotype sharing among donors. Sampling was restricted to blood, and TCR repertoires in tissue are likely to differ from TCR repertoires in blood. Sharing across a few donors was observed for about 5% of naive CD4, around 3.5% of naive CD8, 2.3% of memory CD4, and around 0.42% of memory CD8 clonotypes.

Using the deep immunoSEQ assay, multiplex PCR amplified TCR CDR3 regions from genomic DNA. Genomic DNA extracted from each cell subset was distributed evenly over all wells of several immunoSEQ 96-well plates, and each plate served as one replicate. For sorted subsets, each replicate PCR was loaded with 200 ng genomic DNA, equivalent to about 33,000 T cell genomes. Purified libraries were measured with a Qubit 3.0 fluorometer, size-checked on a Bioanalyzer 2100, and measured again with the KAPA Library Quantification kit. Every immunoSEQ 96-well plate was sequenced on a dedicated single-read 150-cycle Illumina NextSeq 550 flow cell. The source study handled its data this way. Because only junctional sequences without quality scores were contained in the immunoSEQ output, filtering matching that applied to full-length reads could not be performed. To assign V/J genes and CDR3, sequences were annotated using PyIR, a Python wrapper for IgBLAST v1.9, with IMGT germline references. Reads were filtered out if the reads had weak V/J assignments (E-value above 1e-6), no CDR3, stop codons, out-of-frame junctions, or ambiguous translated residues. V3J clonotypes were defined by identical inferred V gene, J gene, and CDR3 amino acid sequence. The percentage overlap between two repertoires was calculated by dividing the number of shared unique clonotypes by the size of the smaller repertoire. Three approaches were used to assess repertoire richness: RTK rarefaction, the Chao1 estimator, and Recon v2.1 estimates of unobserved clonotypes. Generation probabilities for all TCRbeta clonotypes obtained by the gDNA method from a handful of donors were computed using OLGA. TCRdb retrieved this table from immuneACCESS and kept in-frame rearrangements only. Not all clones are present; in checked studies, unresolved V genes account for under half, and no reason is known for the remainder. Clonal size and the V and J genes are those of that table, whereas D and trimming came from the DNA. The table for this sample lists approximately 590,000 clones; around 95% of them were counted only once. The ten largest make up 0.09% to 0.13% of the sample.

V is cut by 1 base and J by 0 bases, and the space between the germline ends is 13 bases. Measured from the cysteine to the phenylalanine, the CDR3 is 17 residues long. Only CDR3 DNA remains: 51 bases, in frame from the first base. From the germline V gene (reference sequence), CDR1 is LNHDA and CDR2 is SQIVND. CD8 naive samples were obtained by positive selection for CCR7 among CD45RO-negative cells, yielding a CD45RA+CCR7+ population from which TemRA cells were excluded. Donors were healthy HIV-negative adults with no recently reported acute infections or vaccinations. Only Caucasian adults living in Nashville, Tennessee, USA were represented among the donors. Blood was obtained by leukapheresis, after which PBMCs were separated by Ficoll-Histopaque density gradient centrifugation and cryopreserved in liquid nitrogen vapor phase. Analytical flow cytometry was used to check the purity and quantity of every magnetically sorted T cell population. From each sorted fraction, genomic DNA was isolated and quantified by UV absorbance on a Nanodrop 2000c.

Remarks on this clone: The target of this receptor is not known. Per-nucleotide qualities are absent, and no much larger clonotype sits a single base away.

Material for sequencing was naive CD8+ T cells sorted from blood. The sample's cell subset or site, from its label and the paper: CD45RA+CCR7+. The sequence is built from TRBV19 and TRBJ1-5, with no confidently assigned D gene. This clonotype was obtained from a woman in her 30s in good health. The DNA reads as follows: TGTGCCAGTAGTATAGTTTTTACCGGTTATAGCAATCAGCCCCAGCATTTT. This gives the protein CASSIVFTGYSNQPQHF.